Detailed here is one T cell receptor (beta chain). Its antigen is currently unknown. The source of the sample is a study of T cells after yellow fever vaccination. Study conclusions and caveats: By day 5 rather than day 15, the secondary response had peaked, though it was weaker. FACS-sorted repertoires could contain abundant clonotypes contaminating from the bulk population.

TCRdb recomputed calls from the 5' RACE reads with MiXCR, one row per CDR3 protein. The data show about 340,000 distinct CDR3 sequences, with roughly 8.7% seen just once and roughly 17% held by the top ten. The V gene lost 2 bases and the J gene lost 10 bases, with 14 bases spanning the gap. Germline lookup yields CDR1 SGHTA and CDR2 FQGNSA. This CDR3 has 14 amino acids. The sequenced sample was PBMCs, obtained on the day of the first yellow fever vaccination. This TCR was recovered from a man aged 18 to 29 who received the YFV17D yellow fever vaccine. This sequence joins TRBV7-2 and TRBJ2-2; D is perhaps TRBD1 (5 bases). The CDR3, as DNA: TGTGCCAGCAGCTTACTTCCTCCAGGGAAGGAGCTGTTTTTT. Residues: CASSLLPPGKELFF. Full variable domain (outside the CDR3, taken from reference TRBV7-2 and TRBJ2-2): GAGVSQSPSNKVTEKGKDVELRCDPISGHTALYWYRQSLGQGLEFLIYFQGNSAPDKSGLPSDRFSAERTGGSVSTLTIQRTQQEDSAVYLCASSLLPPGKELFFGEGSRLTVL.